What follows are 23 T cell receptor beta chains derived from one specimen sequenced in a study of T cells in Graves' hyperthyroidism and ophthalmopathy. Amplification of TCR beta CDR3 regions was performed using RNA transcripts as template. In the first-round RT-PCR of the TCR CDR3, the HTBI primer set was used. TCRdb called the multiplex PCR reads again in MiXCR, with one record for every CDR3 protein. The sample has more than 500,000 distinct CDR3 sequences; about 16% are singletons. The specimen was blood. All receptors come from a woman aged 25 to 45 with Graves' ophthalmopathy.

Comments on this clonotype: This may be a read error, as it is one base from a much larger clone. The CDR3 region has the DNA TGTGCCGGCAGCCATCCGGGACTAGCGGGACTCCACGAGCAGTACTTC. Protein: CAGSHPGLAGLHEQYF. The chain is built from TRBV7-2 and TRBJ2-7; 13 bases are a match to TRBD2. This CDR3 spans 16 amino acids. The germline CDR1 and CDR2 sequences are SGHTA and FQGNSA.

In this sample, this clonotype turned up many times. The CDR3 region has the DNA TGTGCCAGCAGCTCATACCAGGACGGCCAAAACATTCAGTACTTC. This codes for CASSSYQDGQNIQYF. V is TRBV11-2 and J is TRBJ2-4; D is ambiguous. This CDR3 has 15 residues. Per germline, CDR1 SGHAT and CDR2 FQNNGV. V lost 4 bases to trimming and J lost 5 bases, with 15 bases between them.

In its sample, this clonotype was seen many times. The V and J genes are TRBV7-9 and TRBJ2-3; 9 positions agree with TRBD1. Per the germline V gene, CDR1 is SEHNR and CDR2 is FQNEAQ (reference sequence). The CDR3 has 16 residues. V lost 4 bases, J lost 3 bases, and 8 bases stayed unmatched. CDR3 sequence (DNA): TGTGCCAGCAGCTACCTATTGGGACAGGGAACAGATACGCAGTATTTT. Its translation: CASSYLLGQGTDTQYF.

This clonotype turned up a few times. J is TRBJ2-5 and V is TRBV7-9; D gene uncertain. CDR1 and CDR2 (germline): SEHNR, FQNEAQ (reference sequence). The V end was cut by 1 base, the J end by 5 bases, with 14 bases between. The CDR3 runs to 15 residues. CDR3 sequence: CASSLERQLSETQYF. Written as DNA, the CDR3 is TGTGCCAGCAGCTTAGAAAGGCAGTTATCGGAGACCCAGTACTTC.

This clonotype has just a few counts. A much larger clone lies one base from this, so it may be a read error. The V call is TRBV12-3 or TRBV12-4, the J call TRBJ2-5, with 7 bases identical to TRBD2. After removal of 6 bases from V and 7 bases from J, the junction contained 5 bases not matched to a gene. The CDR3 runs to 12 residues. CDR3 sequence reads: CASRGPGGTQYF. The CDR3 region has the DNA TGTGCCAGCAGGGGGCCGGGGGGGACCCAGTACTTC.

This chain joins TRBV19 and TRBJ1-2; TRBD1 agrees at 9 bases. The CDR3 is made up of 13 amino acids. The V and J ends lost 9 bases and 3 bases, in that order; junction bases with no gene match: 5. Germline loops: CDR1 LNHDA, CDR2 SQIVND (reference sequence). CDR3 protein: CASTGTGYYGYTF. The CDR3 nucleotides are TGTGCCAGCACCGGGACAGGGTACTATGGCTACACCTTC.

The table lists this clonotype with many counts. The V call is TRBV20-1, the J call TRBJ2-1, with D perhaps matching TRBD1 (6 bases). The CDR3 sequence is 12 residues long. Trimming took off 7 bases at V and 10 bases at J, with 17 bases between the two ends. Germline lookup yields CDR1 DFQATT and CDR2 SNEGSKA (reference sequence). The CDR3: CSVQWGQLEQFF. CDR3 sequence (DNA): TGCAGTGTTCAGTGGGGACAACTCGAGCAGTTCTTC.

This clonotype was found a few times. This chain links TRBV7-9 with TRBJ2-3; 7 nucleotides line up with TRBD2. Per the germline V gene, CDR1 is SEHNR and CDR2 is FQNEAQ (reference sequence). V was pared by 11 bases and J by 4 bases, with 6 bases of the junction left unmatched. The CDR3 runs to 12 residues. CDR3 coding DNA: TGTGCCTTCCGGGAGGCCGCAGATACGCAGTATTTT. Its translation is CAFREAADTQYF.

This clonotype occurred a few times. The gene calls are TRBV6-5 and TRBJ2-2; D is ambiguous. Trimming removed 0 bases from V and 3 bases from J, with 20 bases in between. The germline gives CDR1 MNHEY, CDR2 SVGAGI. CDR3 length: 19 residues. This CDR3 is CASSYSGPVWRFDTGELFF. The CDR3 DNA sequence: TGTGCCAGCAGTTACTCAGGGCCCGTTTGGCGTTTTGACACCGGGGAGCTGTTTTTT.

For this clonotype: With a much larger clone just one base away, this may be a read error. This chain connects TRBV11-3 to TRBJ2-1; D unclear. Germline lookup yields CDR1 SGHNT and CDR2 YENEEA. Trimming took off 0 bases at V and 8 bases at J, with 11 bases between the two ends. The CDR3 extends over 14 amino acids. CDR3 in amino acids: CASSLDQVGDEQFF. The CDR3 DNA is TGTGCCAGCAGCTTAGATCAAGTGGGCGATGAGCAGTTCTTC.

The CDR3 sequence: CASSIRLALTDTQYF. CDR3 in DNA: TGTGCCAGCAGCATTCGACTAGCCCTCACAGATACGCAGTATTTT. V and J are TRBV5-6 and TRBJ2-3; TRBD2 matches at 7 bases. V was pared by 4 bases and J by 2 bases, with 7 bases of the junction left unmatched. CDR1 is SGHDT, CDR2 YYEEEE, per germline. The CDR3 spans 15 residues.

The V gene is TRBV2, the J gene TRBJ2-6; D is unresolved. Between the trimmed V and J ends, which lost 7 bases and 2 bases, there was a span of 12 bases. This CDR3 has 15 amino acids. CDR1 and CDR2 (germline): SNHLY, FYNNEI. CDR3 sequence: CASTGVSAGANVLTF. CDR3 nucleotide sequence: TGTGCCAGCACTGGGGTTTCTGCTGGGGCCAACGTCCTGACTTTC.

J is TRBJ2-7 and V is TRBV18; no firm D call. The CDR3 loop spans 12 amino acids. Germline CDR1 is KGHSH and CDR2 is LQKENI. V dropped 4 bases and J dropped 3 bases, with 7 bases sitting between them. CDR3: CASSLRLYEQYF. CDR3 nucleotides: TGTGCCAGCTCACTCCGGCTCTACGAGCAGTACTTC.

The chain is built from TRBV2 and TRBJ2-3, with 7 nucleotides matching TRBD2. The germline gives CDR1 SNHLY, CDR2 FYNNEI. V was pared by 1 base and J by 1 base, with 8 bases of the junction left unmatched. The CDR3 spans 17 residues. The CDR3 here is CASSEGQLAGGTDTQYF. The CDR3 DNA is TGTGCCAGCAGTGAAGGGCAATTGGCGGGAGGCACAGATACGCAGTATTTT.

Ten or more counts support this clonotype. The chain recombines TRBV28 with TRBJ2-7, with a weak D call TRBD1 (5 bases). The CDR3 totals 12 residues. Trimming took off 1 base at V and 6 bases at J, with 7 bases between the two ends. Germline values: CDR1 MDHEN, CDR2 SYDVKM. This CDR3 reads CASSLLDSEQYF. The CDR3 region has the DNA TGTGCCAGCAGTTTATTAGACAGCGAGCAGTACTTC.

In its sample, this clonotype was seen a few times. In nucleotides, the CDR3 is TGTGCCTCGGGACTAGCGGGAGAAGGAACCTACAATGAGCAGTTCTTC. This encodes CASGLAGEGTYNEQFF. This rearrangement joins TRBV7-6 to TRBJ2-1; 14 positions match TRBD2. Losses at the gene ends were 11 bases for V and 2 bases for J; bases not matched to a gene: 8. This CDR3 contains 16 residues. Looked up from germline, CDR1 is SGHVS and CDR2 is FNYEAQ.

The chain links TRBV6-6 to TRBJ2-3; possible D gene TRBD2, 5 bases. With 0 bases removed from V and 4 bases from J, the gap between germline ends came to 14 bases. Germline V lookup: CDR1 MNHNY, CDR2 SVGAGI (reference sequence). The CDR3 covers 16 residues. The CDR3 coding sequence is TGTGCCAGCAGTTACTCTCCGGGATATAGCGCAGATACGCAGTATTTT. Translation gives CASSYSPGYSADTQYF.

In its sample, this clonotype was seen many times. CDR3 sequence (DNA): TGTGCCAGCAGCCCCCGCGGGACAGGGTATGGCTACACCTTC. This gives the protein CASSPRGTGYGYTF. The chain recombines TRBV3-1 with TRBJ1-2; 9 bases are a match to TRBD1. There are 14 residues in the CDR3. V lost 4 bases to trimming and J lost 5 bases; unmatched junction nucleotides: 5. Germline CDR1 and CDR2: LGHDT and YNNKEL (reference sequence).

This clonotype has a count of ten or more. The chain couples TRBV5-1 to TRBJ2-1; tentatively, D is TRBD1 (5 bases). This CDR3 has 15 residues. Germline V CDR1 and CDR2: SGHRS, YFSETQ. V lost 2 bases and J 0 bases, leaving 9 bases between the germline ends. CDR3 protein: CASSLYRFSYNEQFF. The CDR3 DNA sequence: TGCGCCAGCAGCTTATACAGGTTCTCCTACAATGAGCAGTTCTTC.

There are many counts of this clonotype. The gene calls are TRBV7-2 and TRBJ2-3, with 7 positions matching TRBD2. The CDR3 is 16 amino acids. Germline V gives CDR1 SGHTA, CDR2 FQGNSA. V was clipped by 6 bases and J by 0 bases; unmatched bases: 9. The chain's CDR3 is CASRSRLAASTDTQYF. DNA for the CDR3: TGTGCCAGCAGGAGTCGACTAGCCGCTAGCACAGATACGCAGTATTTT.

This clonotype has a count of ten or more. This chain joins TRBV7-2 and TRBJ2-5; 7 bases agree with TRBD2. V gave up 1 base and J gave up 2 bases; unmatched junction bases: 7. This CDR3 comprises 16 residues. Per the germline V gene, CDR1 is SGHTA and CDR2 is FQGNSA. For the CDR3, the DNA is TGTGCCAGCAGCTTAGAGTGGGCTAGCGGACAAGAGACCCAGTACTTC. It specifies CASSLEWASGQETQYF.

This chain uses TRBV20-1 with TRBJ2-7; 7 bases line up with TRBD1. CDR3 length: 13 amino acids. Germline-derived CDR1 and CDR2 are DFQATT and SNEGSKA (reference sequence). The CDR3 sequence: CAPLGDSAYEQYF. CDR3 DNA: TGCGCGCCGCTTGGGGACAGCGCCTACGAGCAGTACTTC.

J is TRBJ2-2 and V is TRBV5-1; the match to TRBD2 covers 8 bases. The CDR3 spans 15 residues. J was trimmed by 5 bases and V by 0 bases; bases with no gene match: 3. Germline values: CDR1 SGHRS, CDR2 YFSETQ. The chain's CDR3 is CASSLDQRETGELFF. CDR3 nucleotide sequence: TGCGCCAGCAGCTTGGACCAGCGGGAGACCGGGGAGCTGTTTTTT.